The 15 T cell receptor beta chains listed next were all sequenced from one sample in a study of blood T cell repertoires in COVID-19. Using immunoSEQ multiplex PCR, the repertoire was profiled, and TCRdb retains in-frame clones only, with some absent. The repertoire holds approximately 25,000 clones, roughly nine tenths seen once, with over 25% in the top ten. Sequencing was done on a sample of peripheral blood. The receptors originated from a man aged 70-80 years with active COVID-19.

The chain uses TRBV10-3 and TRBJ2-1, with 8 bases fitting TRBD2. V was clipped by 6 bases and J by 2 bases; unmatched bases: 0. The CDR3 extends over 13 amino acids. Germline V gene sequence: CDR1 ENHRY, CDR2 SYGVKD. The CDR3 sequence: CAISGGAYNEQFF. The CDR3 region has the DNA TGTGCCATCAGCGGGGGGGCCTACAATGAGCAGTTCTTC.

This clone was seen a single time. The V and J genes are TRBV7-2 and TRBJ2-3; 7 bases are a match to TRBD2. This CDR3 is built from 17 residues. CDR1 is SGHTA and CDR2 is FQGNSA in the germline V gene. With V trimmed by 5 bases and J by 5 bases, 16 bases remained unmatched. CDR3 nucleotides: TGTGCCAGCAGCCCGCTGAGTGGGGCGGGAGCGGTAGATACGCAGTATTTT. Residues: CASSPLSGAGAVDTQYF.

The chain carries TRBV7-2 and TRBJ2-5; TRBD2 is a possible D gene (7 bases). V dropped 5 bases and J dropped 4 bases, with 17 bases sitting between them. This CDR3 comprises 15 residues. The germline CDR1 and CDR2 sequences are SGHTA and FQGNSA. CDR3 sequence (DNA): TGTGCCAGCAGCCAGGGGCGGGGGAATATAGAGACCCAGTACTTC. It translates to CASSQGRGNIETQYF.

The table lists this clone with a count of one. The genes are TRBV19 and TRBJ2-1; 10 positions match TRBD2. The CDR3 length is 14 residues. Germline V gene data show CDR1 as LNHDA and CDR2 as SQIVND (reference sequence). The V and J ends lost 5 bases and 8 bases, in that order; junction bases with no gene match: 6. CDR3 coding DNA: TGTGCCAGTAGTCTTGGAGCGGGAGGGTATGAGCAGTTCTTC. It encodes CASSLGAGGYEQFF.

The V call is TRBV7-8, the J call TRBJ1-6; D may be TRBD1 (5 bases). CDR3 size: 16 residues. The germline gives CDR1 SGHVS, CDR2 FQNEAQ. V lost 3 bases, J lost 0 bases, and 9 bases lay in between. CDR3 sequence reads: CASSFRQSSYNSPLHF. CDR3 coding DNA: TGTGCCAGCAGCTTTAGACAGAGCTCCTATAATTCACCCCTCCACTTT. Variable domain in full (rest from reference TRBV7-8 and TRBJ1-6): GAGVSQSPRYKVAKRGQDVALRCDPISGHVSLFWYQQALGQGPEFLTYFQNEAQLDKSGLPSDRFFAERPEGSVSTLKIQRTQQEDSAVYLCASSFRQSSYNSPLHFGNGTRLTVT.

V is TRBV14 and J is TRBJ1-2; tentative D call: TRBD1 (5 bases). Germline V gene lookup returns CDR1 SGHDN and CDR2 FVKESK. The CDR3 is 16 residues long. V lost 0 bases and J 4 bases, leaving 15 bases between the germline ends. DNA for the CDR3: TGTGCCAGCAGCCAAGATGGGGCCAGGGCCCTCTATGGCTACACCTTC. Its translation: CASSQDGARALYGYTF. Combining the CDR3 with reference TRBV14 and TRBJ1-2 gives the whole variable domain EAGVTQFPSHSVIEKGQTVTLRCDPISGHDNLYWYRRVMGKEIKFLLHFVKESKQDESGMPNNRFLAERTGGTYSTLKVQPAELEDSGVYFCASSQDGARALYGYTFGSGTRLTVV.

The chain carries TRBV11-2 and TRBJ1-1; unclear D gene. The CDR3 spans 14 residues. With 6 bases removed from V and 5 bases from J, the gap between germline ends came to 16 bases. Germline CDR1 and CDR2: SGHAT and FQNNGV. CDR3 sequence reads: CASSYALTGTEAFF. DNA of the CDR3: TGTGCCAGCAGTTACGCCCTGACGGGGACTGAAGCTTTCTTT.

The chain uses TRBV19 and TRBJ2-1, with D hard to call. The germline gives CDR1 LNHDA, CDR2 SQIVND (reference sequence). The CDR3 covers 18 residues. V gave up 5 bases and J gave up 6 bases, with 26 bases separating them. CDR3 in amino acids: CASSARSYPYGESNEQFF. The CDR3 DNA reads TGTGCCAGTAGTGCCCGCTCTTACCCATATGGTGAGTCCAATGAGCAGTTCTTC.

The chain employs TRBV7-9 and TRBJ2-2; TRBD1 might be the D (6 bases). The germline CDR1 and CDR2 sequences are SEHNR and FQNEAQ (reference sequence). The CDR3 sequence is 14 residues long. V was clipped by 6 bases and J by 2 bases, with 10 bases between them. For the CDR3, the DNA is TGTGCCAGCAGGCCGACAGGAAACACCGGGGAGCTGTTTTTT. Translated, it gives CASRPTGNTGELFF.

The chain is built from TRBV7-8 and TRBJ2-7, with 7 nucleotides matching TRBD1. The germline gives CDR1 SGHVS, CDR2 FQNEAQ. V dropped 5 bases and J dropped 4; count of bases not matched to a gene: 2. This CDR3 has 12 amino acids. This CDR3 is CASSRQGYEQYF. The DNA of the CDR3 is TGTGCCAGCAGCCGACAGGGATACGAGCAGTACTTC.

The V gene is TRBV6-1, the J gene TRBJ2-1; 10 bases line up with TRBD2. The J segment lost 7 bases and the V segment lost 3 bases, leaving 6 bases of the junction unmatched. In germline, CDR1 is MNHNS, CDR2 SASEGT. This CDR3 is built from 15 residues. In DNA form, the CDR3 reads TGTGCCAGCAGTGAGGCTAGCGGGAGTAGGAATGAGCAGTTCTTC. Its translation: CASSEASGSRNEQFF.

The CDR3: CASSPGGRTEAFF. CDR3 DNA sequence: TGCGCCAGCAGCCCGGGGGGGAGGACTGAAGCTTTCTTT. The chain links TRBV4-3 to TRBJ1-1, with D perhaps matching TRBD1 (5 bases). The CDR3 contains 13 residues. Germline CDR1 is LGHNA and CDR2 is YSLEER. Trimming stripped 4 bases from V and 5 bases from J, with 11 bases between.

This chain uses TRBV30 with TRBJ2-5, with D unclear. Germline V gives CDR1 GTSNPN, CDR2 SVGIG (reference sequence). Trimming left V 7 bases short and J 5 bases short, with 5 bases between. The CDR3 consists of 9 residues. DNA of the CDR3: TGTGCCTTCCCGGAGACCCAGTACTTC. This gives the protein CAFPETQYF. The full variable domain, with the rest looked up from reference TRBV30 and TRBJ2-5, is SQTIHQWPATLVQPVGSPLSLECTVEGTSNPNLYWYRQAAGRGLQLLFYSVGIGQISSEVPQNLSASRPQDRQFILSSKKLLLSDSGFYLCAFPETQYFGPGTRLLVL.

The rearrangement uses TRBV28 and TRBJ2-1; 9 bases line up with TRBD2. V shed 4 bases, J shed 4 bases, and the junction held 8 bases outside the gene matches. The CDR3 covers 16 residues. Germline V CDR1 and CDR2: MDHEN, SYDVKM. The CDR3 sequence: CASSSYSGGAYNEQFF. The CDR3 nucleotides are TGTGCCAGCAGTTCCTATAGCGGGGGCGCTTACAATGAGCAGTTCTTC.

The chain employs TRBV7-8 and TRBJ1-1, with 8 positions matching TRBD1. V shed 5 bases, J shed 4 bases, and the junction held 9 bases outside the gene matches. The CDR3 sequence is 15 residues long. The germline V gene has CDR1 SGHVS and CDR2 FQNEAQ. As DNA, the CDR3 is TGTGCCAGCAGCCCACGGACAGGGTCGGCCACTGAAGCTTTCTTT. Protein sequence: CASSPRTGSATEAFF.